Each of the 19 T cell receptor beta chains below was sequenced from the same sample in a study of metastatic and nonmetastatic thyroid tumors. Using MiXCR, TCRdb reanalyzed the PCR reads. The sample consists of around 28,000 clones, just under 30% of them appearing once. Thyroid surgery was performed in patients who had received no treatment beforehand. Sequenced material: blood. The receptors shown here come from a female donor with papillary thyroid cancer or a benign thyroid nodule (not recorded which). Some clones in this sample may be carry-over from other donors' samples.

This clone showed up many times. Other DNA sequences within the sample encode an identical CDR3. V usage is TRBV27 and J usage is TRBJ1-5, with D hard to call. V was clipped by 6 bases and J by 9 bases, with 9 bases between them. The CDR3 covers 11 residues. Germline-derived CDR1 and CDR2 are MNHEY and SMNVEV (reference sequence). CDR3: CASRDYPPQHF. CDR3 bases: TGTGCCAGCAGAGATTATCCGCCCCAGCATTTT.

This chain joins TRBV20-1 and TRBJ2-7, with D tentatively TRBD1 (5 bases). Trimming cost V 4 bases and J 2 bases, with 21 bases left between them. The germline CDR1 and CDR2 sequences are DFQATT and SNEGSKA (reference sequence). The CDR3 sequence is 16 residues long. The CDR3 region has the DNA TGCAGTGCTAACCCCGCCGGCCAGTTGGGGCCCTACGAGCAGTACTTC. This gives the protein CSANPAGQLGPYEQYF.

This sequence joins TRBV28 and TRBJ1-2; a possible D gene is TRBD1 (5 bases). The CDR3 is 12 amino acids. V was clipped by 10 bases and J by 2 bases, with 11 bases between them. CDR1 and CDR2 (germline): MDHEN, SYDVKM. The CDR3, as DNA: TGTGCCACCTCAGACAGCAACTATGGCTACACCTTC. It translates to CATSDSNYGYTF.

Comments on this clone: The junction does not match germline at one end; this may be a read error. Other DNA sequences within the sample encode an identical CDR3. V and J are TRBV5-1 and TRBJ1-2; D uncertain. Germline CDR1 SGHRS, CDR2 YFSETQ. There are 19 residues in the CDR3. CDR3 DNA sequence: TGCGCTAGCAGCTTGTCTGGTCTAGGGTGGTTAGAGCGTGACTATGGCTACACCTTC. Translating gives CASSLSGLGWLERDYGYTF.

The rearrangement links TRBV7-6 to TRBJ2-7, with 7 bases aligning to TRBD1. The CDR3 has 15 amino acids. With 4 bases clipped from V and 3 bases from J, the junction kept 9 bases outside the gene matches. Looked up from germline, CDR1 is SGHVS and CDR2 is FNYEAQ. This CDR3 reads CASSSGDRDVYEQYF. CDR3 sequence (DNA): TGTGCCAGCAGCTCCGGAGACAGGGACGTCTACGAGCAGTACTTC.

This clone was seen a handful of times. The rearrangement joins TRBV6-1 to TRBJ1-6, with a weak D call TRBD1 (5 bases). Germline V lookup: CDR1 MNHNS, CDR2 SASEGT. CDR3 length: 15 residues. V was pared by 7 bases and J by 9 bases, with 19 bases between. CDR3 in amino acids: CASKRTDLGTSPLHF. CDR3 bases: TGTGCCAGCAAAAGAACCGACCTCGGGACTTCACCCCTCCACTTT.

The chain uses TRBV11-2 and TRBJ1-2, with a weak D call TRBD1 (5 bases). This CDR3 has 15 residues. The germline V gene encodes CDR1 SGHAT and CDR2 FQNNGV. Deletions cut 3 bases from V and 5 bases from J, with 16 bases between. The CDR3 loop reads CASSLGWGDVYGYTF. The CDR3 coding sequence is TGTGCCAGCAGCTTGGGCTGGGGGGATGTATATGGCTACACCTTC.

In its sample, this clone ranks as medium-sized. V usage is TRBV6-1 and J usage is TRBJ1-1; TRBD1 matches 8 bases. The V and J ends lost 4 bases and 10 bases, in that order; junction bases with no gene match: 5. There are 12 residues in the CDR3. In germline, CDR1 is MNHNS, CDR2 SASEGT. The CDR3: CASSVGQGAAFF. The DNA of the CDR3 is TGTGCCAGCAGTGTCGGGCAGGGGGCAGCTTTCTTT.

The chain is built from TRBV11-2 and TRBJ1-1; D not certain. V was shortened by 1 base and J by 1 base, with 16 bases between the two germline ends. The CDR3 loop spans 17 amino acids. Per the germline V gene, CDR1 is SGHAT and CDR2 is FQNNGV. The CDR3 DNA reads TGTGCCAGCAGCTTAGTTAGGGTTGGCAAGCCGAACACTGAAGCTTTCTTT. Protein product: CASSLVRVGKPNTEAFF.

The chain is built from TRBV2 and TRBJ2-3, with D tentatively TRBD2 (6 bases). Germline CDR1 reads SNHLY; CDR2 reads FYNNEI. Trimming left V 7 bases short and J 2 bases short, with 13 bases between. The CDR3 has 14 amino acids. CDR3 protein: CASKEGLNTDTQYF. The CDR3 bases are TGTGCCAGCAAGGAGGGACTTAACACAGATACGCAGTATTTT.

The V and J genes are TRBV20-1 and TRBJ2-7; D is unresolved. V dropped 1 base and J dropped 3 bases, with 16 bases sitting between them. Germline lookup yields CDR1 DFQATT and CDR2 SNEGSKA (reference sequence). This CDR3 is 15 amino acids long. This CDR3 is CSARGREAPFYEQYF. CDR3 nucleotides: TGCAGTGCTAGAGGCAGAGAGGCACCATTCTACGAGCAGTACTTC.

This clone was detected only a few times. The chain joins TRBV27 to TRBJ2-1; 14 bases are shared with TRBD2. The CDR3 covers 16 residues. The junction had 2 bases not matched to a gene; V was cut back by 4 bases and J by 3 bases. Germline V CDR1 and CDR2: MNHEY, SMNVEV (reference sequence). The CDR3 loop is CASSSGTSGSYNEQFF. The CDR3, as DNA: TGTGCCAGCAGTTCCGGGACTAGCGGGAGCTACAATGAGCAGTTCTTC.

This chain links TRBV30 with TRBJ1-5, with D possibly matching TRBD1 (5 bases). Trimming cost V 2 bases and J 1 base, with 12 bases left between them. This CDR3 is built from 15 residues. CDR1 and CDR2 (germline): GTSNPN, SVGIG (reference sequence). The DNA for the CDR3 is TGTGCCTGGAGTAAGCAACGGGGCAGCAATCAGCCCCAGCATTTT. Its translation is CAWSKQRGSNQPQHF.

The chain uses TRBV28 and TRBJ2-7; TRBD2 matches at 7 bases. Looked up from germline, CDR1 is MDHEN and CDR2 is SYDVKM. V trimming: 7 bases; J trimming: 4 bases; junction bases outside the gene matches: 13. The CDR3 contains 15 residues. The CDR3: CASTPGGGVKYEQYF. As DNA, the CDR3 is TGTGCCAGCACGCCCGGGGGAGGGGTAAAGTACGAGCAGTACTTC. The complete variable domain, with remaining parts taken from reference TRBV28 and TRBJ2-7, reads DVKVTQSSRYLVKRTGEKVFLECVQDMDHENMFWYRQDPGLGLRLIYFSYDVKMKEKGDIPEGYSVSREKKERFSLILESASTNQTSMYLCASTPGGGVKYEQYFGPGTRLTVT.

J is TRBJ2-3 and V is TRBV9; D remains ambiguous. V lost 3 bases, J lost 2 bases, and 10 bases lay in between. Germline lookup yields CDR1 SGDLS and CDR2 YYNGEE. The CDR3 totals 14 residues. The CDR3 spells CASSGDGSTDTQYF. CDR3 DNA: TGTGCCAGCAGCGGCGACGGATCCACAGATACGCAGTATTTT. The full variable domain, with the rest looked up from reference TRBV9 and TRBJ2-3, is DSGVTQTPKHLITATGQRVTLRCSPRSGDLSVYWYQQSLDQGLQFLIQYYNGEERAKGNILERFSAQQFPDLHSELNLSSLELGDSALYFCASSGDGSTDTQYFGPGTRLTVL.

This clone showed up just a few times. This chain links TRBV9 with TRBJ2-2; 7 bases align to TRBD1. The J segment lost 3 bases and the V segment lost 4 bases, leaving 3 bases of the junction unmatched. Germline values: CDR1 SGDLS, CDR2 YYNGEE. The CDR3 is made up of 14 amino acids. CDR3 DNA: TGTGCCAGCAGCTTAGGACAGGACACCGGGGAGCTGTTTTTT. Its translation is CASSLGQDTGELFF. The full variable domain, in which reference TRBV9 and TRBJ2-2 provide the parts outside the CDR3, is DSGVTQTPKHLITATGQRVTLRCSPRSGDLSVYWYQQSLDQGLQFLIQYYNGEERAKGNILERFSAQQFPDLHSELNLSSLELGDSALYFCASSLGQDTGELFFGEGSRLTVL.

This clone was counted only a few times. The chain links TRBV12-3 or TRBV12-4 to TRBJ2-5; D may be TRBD1 or TRBD2 (5 bases each). The CDR3 totals 15 residues. The V end was cut by 0 bases, the J end by 4 bases, with 12 bases between. The chain's CDR3 is CASSLALEGTETQYF. CDR3 DNA sequence: TGTGCCAGCAGTTTAGCGCTCGAGGGGACAGAGACCCAGTACTTC.

The genes are TRBV6-5 and TRBJ2-5; no reliable D call. Deletions cut 2 bases from V and 2 bases from J, with 12 bases between. CDR3 length equals 15 residues. CDR1 MNHEY and CDR2 SVGAGI come from the germline V gene. CDR3 coding DNA: TGTGCCAGCAGTTACAACAGTGCGGCGCAAGAGACCCAGTACTTC. This encodes CASSYNSAAQETQYF.

V and J are TRBV11-2 and TRBJ1-6, with D possibly TRBD1 on 5 matching bases. The CDR3 totals 15 residues. V dropped 3 bases and J dropped 4 bases, with 10 bases sitting between them. Germline V gene data show CDR1 as SGHAT and CDR2 as FQNNGV. Written as DNA, the CDR3 is TGTGCCAGCAGCTTGGGGACGGGATATAATTCACCCCTCCACTTT. This encodes CASSLGTGYNSPLHF. Combining the CDR3 with reference TRBV11-2 and TRBJ1-6 gives the whole variable domain EAGVAQSPRYKIIEKRQSVAFWCNPISGHATLYWYQQILGQGPKLLIQFQNNGVVDDSQLPKDRFSAERLKGVDSTLKIQPAKLEDSAVYLCASSLGTGYNSPLHFGNGTRLTVT.